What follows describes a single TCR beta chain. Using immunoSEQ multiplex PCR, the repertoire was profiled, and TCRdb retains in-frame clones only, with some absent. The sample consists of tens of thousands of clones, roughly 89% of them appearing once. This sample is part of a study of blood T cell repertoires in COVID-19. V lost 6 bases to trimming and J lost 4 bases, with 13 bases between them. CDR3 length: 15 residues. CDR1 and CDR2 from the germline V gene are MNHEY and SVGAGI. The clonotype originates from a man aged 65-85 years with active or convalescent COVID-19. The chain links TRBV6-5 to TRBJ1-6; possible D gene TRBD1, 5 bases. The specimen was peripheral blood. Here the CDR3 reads CASRRGLQYNSPLHF. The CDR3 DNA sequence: TGTGCCAGCAGGCGGGGACTACAATATAATTCACCCCTCCACTTT.